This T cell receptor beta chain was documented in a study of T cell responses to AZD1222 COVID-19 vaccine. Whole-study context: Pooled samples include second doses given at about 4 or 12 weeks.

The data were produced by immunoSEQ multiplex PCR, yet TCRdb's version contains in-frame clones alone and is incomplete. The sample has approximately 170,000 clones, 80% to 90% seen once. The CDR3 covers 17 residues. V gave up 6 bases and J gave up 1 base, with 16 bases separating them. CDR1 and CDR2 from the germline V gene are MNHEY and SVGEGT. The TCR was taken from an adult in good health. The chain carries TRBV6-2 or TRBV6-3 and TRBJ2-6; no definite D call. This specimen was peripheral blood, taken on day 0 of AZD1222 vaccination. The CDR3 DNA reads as TGTGCCAGCAGCCAAACATCTCCCCCATCTGGGGCCAACGTCCTGACTTTC. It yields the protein CASSQTSPPSGANVLTF.